Shown below are 13 T cell receptor beta chains from a single sample sequenced in a study of metastatic and nonmetastatic thyroid tumors. Thyroid surgery had not been preceded by any treatment in any patient. TCRdb redid the clone calls on the PCR reads using MiXCR. The repertoire holds around 45,000 clones, about 4% seen once, with roughly 9.8% in the top ten. The material sequenced was blood. The receptors originated from a female donor with papillary thyroid cancer or a benign thyroid nodule (not recorded which). Some clones in this sample may be carry-over from other donors' samples.

The rearrangement uses TRBV7-9 and TRBJ1-2, with D tentatively TRBD1 (5 bases). The CDR3 runs to 14 residues. The ends were cut back, 5 bases at V and 5 bases at J, with 15 bases in the middle. Germline loops: CDR1 SEHNR, CDR2 FQNEAQ (reference sequence). The CDR3 reads CASSKESQGYGYTF. In DNA, the CDR3 is TGTGCCAGCAGCAAAGAGAGCCAGGGATATGGCTACACCTTC.

This clone came up a few times. The V call is TRBV5-1, the J call TRBJ1-1; TRBD1 matches 11 bases. Germline CDR1 SGHRS, CDR2 YFSETQ. V shed 2 bases, J shed 1 base, and the junction held 4 bases outside the gene matches. CDR3 length: 16 residues. This CDR3 is CASSFGTGGKNTEAFF. DNA for the CDR3: TGCGCCAGCAGCTTCGGGACAGGGGGTAAGAACACTGAAGCTTTCTTT.

This clone has a count of ten or more. The chain uses TRBV5-1 and TRBJ2-7; 9 positions match TRBD1. CDR3 length: 14 residues. J gave up 3 bases and V 6 bases, and 7 bases lay outside the gene matches. CDR1 and CDR2 (germline): SGHRS, YFSETQ. Here the CDR3 reads CASTREDRGYEQYF. CDR3 coding DNA: TGCGCCAGCACCCGAGAGGACAGGGGCTACGAGCAGTACTTC. The full variable domain, rest sourced from reference TRBV5-1 and TRBJ2-7, is KAGVTQTPRYLIKTRGQQVTLSCSPISGHRSVSWYQQTPGQGLQFLFEYFSETQRNKGNFPGRFSGRQFSNSRSEMNVSTLELGDSALYLCASTREDRGYEQYFGPGTRLTVT.

This clone was detected ten times or more. This chain links TRBV20-1 with TRBJ2-1; 11 bases line up with TRBD2. V was pared by 0 bases and J by 7 bases, with 11 bases of the junction left unmatched. CDR3 length equals 17 residues. From germline, CDR1 is DFQATT and CDR2 SNEGSKA (reference sequence). The CDR3 DNA reads TGCAGTGCTAGAGATGTTTCGGCTAGCGGGAGGTGGAATGAGCAGTTCTTC. Residues: CSARDVSASGRWNEQFF.

The chain links TRBV20-1 to TRBJ2-3; perhaps TRBD1 as D (6 bases). V lost 6 bases to trimming and J lost 1 base, with 14 bases between them. The CDR3 runs 14 residues. Germline V gene sequence: CDR1 DFQATT, CDR2 SNEGSKA (reference sequence). Here the CDR3 DNA reads TGCAGTGCCGGCCCGGGACAATGCACAGATACGCAGTATTTT. Translation gives CSAGPGQCTDTQYF.

This clone was detected ten times or more. This chain joins TRBV11-3 and TRBJ2-7; 7 bases map to TRBD1. Germline V lookup: CDR1 SGHNT, CDR2 YENEEA. The CDR3 has 15 amino acids. The V segment lost 8 bases and the J segment 0 bases; nucleotides outside the gene matches: 10. CDR3 DNA: TGTGCCAGCCGTGAGGGACAGCGGTTCTCCTACGAGCAGTACTTC. Amino acid sequence: CASREGQRFSYEQYF.

This clone was detected many times. This sequence joins TRBV12-5 and TRBJ1-1, with 9 bases matching TRBD1. The CDR3 totals 15 residues. Germline V gene data show CDR1 as LGHNT and CDR2 as FRNRAP. V lost 1 base and J lost 4; bases outside the gene matches: 4. The CDR3 DNA follows: TGTGCTAGTGGTTTGGGACAGGGGGTCAGCACTGAAGCTTTCTTT. Translation: CASGLGQGVSTEAFF.

This clone occurred a few times. The V call is TRBV12-3 or TRBV12-4, the J call TRBJ2-3; 8 bases are a match to TRBD2. J lost 4 bases, V lost 6 bases, and 9 bases had no gene match. CDR3 length equals 15 residues. CDR3 bases: TGTGCCAGCAGCAGAGAGCGGGGGTTCCCAGATACGCAGTATTTT. It translates to CASSRERGFPDTQYF.

Of note for this clone: This sample includes further DNA sequences coding for the same CDR3. The rearrangement links TRBV2 to TRBJ1-2; 8 nucleotides agree with TRBD1. This CDR3 has 15 residues. Germline-derived CDR1 and CDR2 are SNHLY and FYNNEI. J lost 4 bases, V lost 4 bases, and 8 bases had no gene match. The CDR3 DNA sequence: TGTGCCAGCAGTGGTTTAAGGACAGGGAGCTATGGCTACACCTTC. Protein product: CASSGLRTGSYGYTF.

This clone was picked up many times. The chain is built from TRBV14 and TRBJ2-1, with unresolved D. V was cut by 3 bases and J by 4 bases, with 7 bases left in between. Germline V gene data show CDR1 as SGHDN and CDR2 as FVKESK. There are 13 residues in the CDR3. The CDR3 reads CASSQNRYNEQFF. CDR3 in DNA: TGTGCCAGCAGCCAGAACAGATACAATGAGCAGTTCTTC.

This clone was detected ten times or more. CDR3 sequence: CASSSGLAVTYEQYF. DNA for the CDR3: TGTGCCAGCAGCTCAGGACTAGCGGTTACCTACGAGCAGTACTTC. This rearrangement joins TRBV11-2 to TRBJ2-7; 10 nucleotides line up with TRBD2. The CDR3 consists of 15 residues. Germline lookup yields CDR1 SGHAT and CDR2 FQNNGV. J gave up 2 bases and V 4 bases, and 5 bases lay outside the gene matches. Full variable domain (outside the CDR3, taken from reference TRBV11-2 and TRBJ2-7): EAGVAQSPRYKIIEKRQSVAFWCNPISGHATLYWYQQILGQGPKLLIQFQNNGVVDDSQLPKDRFSAERLKGVDSTLKIQPAKLEDSAVYLCASSSGLAVTYEQYFGPGTRLTVT.

This clone is classed as medium-sized (0.01 to 0.1%). The CDR3 is CASSYLQGYEQFF. In DNA, the CDR3 is TGTGCCAGCAGTTACCTCCAGGGCTATGAGCAGTTCTTC. V and J are TRBV6-5 and TRBJ2-1, with D tentatively TRBD1 (5 bases). CDR3 size: 13 residues. The V gene's germline CDR1 is MNHEY and CDR2 SVGAGI. Deletions cut 2 bases from V and 8 bases from J, with 10 bases between.

This chain uses TRBV10-3 with TRBJ2-1; D is possibly TRBD2 (5 bases). From germline, CDR1 is ENHRY and CDR2 SYGVKD. The CDR3 contains 15 residues. Trimming removed 1 base from V and 4 bases from J, with 11 bases in between. Here the CDR3 DNA reads TGTGCCATCAGTGAGTTCGGACTGGCATACAATGAGCAGTTCTTC. Residues: CAISEFGLAYNEQFF.